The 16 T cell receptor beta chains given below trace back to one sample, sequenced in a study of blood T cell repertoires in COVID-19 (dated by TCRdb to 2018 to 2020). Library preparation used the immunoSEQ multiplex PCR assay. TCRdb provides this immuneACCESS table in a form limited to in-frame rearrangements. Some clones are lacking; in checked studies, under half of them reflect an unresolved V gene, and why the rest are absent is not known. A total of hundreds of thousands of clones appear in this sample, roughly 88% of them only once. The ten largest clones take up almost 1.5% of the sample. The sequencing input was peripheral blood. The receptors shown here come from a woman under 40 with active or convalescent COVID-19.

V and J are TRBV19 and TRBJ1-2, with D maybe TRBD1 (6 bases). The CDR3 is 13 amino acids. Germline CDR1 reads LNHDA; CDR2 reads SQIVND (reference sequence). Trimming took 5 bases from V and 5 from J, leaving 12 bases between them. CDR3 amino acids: CASSEGQYYGYTF. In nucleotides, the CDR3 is TGTGCCAGTAGTGAAGGACAGTATTATGGCTACACCTTC.

The chain's CDR3 is CASSSENYGYTF. CDR3 DNA sequence: TGCGCCAGCAGCTCGGAGAACTATGGCTACACCTTC. The J gene is TRBJ1-2, the V gene TRBV5-1; D uncertain. Trimming took 3 bases from V and 2 from J, leaving 5 bases between them. CDR3 size: 12 residues. Germline V CDR1 and CDR2: SGHRS, YFSETQ.

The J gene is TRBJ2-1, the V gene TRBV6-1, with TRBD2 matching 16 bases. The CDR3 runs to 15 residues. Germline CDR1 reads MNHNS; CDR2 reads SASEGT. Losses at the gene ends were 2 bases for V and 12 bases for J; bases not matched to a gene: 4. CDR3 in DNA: TGTGCCAGCAGTGAACCGGGACTAGCGGGGGGGAGGCAGTTCTTC. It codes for CASSEPGLAGGRQFF.

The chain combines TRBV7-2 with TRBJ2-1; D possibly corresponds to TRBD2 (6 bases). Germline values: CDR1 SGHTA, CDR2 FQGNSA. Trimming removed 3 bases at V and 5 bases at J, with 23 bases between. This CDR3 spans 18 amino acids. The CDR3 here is CASSFSPPGGVQDNEQFF. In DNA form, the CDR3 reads TGTGCCAGCAGCTTTTCCCCGCCTGGCGGGGTTCAGGACAATGAGCAGTTCTTC.

The CDR3 loop is CASSLTPRQSNTEAFF. The DNA for the CDR3 is TGTGCCAGCAGTTTAACTCCGCGACAGAGTAACACTGAAGCTTTCTTT. The V gene is TRBV27, the J gene TRBJ1-1, with D perhaps matching TRBD1 (5 bases). The germline V gene encodes CDR1 MNHEY and CDR2 SMNVEV (reference sequence). Trimming removed 2 bases from V and 2 bases from J, with 15 bases in between. The CDR3 length is 16 residues.

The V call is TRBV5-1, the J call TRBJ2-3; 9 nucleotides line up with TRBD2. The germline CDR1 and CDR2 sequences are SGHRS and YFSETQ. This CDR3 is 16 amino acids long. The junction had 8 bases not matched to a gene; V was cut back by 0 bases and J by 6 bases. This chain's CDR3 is CASSLGAGGPVDTQYF. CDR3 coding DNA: TGCGCCAGCAGCTTGGGGGCGGGAGGGCCTGTGGATACGCAGTATTTT.

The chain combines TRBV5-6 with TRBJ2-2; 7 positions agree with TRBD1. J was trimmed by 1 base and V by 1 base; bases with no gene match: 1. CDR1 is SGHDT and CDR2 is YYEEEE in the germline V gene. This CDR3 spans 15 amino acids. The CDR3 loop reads CASSLRTGNTGELFF. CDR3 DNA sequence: TGTGCCAGCAGCTTGAGGACAGGGAACACCGGGGAGCTGTTTTTT.

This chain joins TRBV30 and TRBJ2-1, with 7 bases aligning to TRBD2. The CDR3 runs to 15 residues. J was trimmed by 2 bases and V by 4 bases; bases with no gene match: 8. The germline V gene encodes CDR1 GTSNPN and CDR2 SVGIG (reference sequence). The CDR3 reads CAWIPTSDPYNEQFF. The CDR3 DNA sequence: TGTGCCTGGATCCCTACTAGCGACCCCTACAATGAGCAGTTCTTC.

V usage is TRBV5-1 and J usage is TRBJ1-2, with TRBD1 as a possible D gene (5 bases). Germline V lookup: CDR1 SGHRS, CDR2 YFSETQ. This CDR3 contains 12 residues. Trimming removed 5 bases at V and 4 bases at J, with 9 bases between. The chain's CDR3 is CASRGRGYGYTF. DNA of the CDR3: TGCGCCAGCAGGGGGCGCGGCTATGGCTACACCTTC.

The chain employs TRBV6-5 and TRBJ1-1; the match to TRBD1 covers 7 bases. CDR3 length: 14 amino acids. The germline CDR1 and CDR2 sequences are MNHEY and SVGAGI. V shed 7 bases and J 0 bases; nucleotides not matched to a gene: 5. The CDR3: CASILTGMNTEAFF. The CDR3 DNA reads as TGTGCCAGCATTCTGACAGGGATGAACACTGAAGCTTTCTTT.

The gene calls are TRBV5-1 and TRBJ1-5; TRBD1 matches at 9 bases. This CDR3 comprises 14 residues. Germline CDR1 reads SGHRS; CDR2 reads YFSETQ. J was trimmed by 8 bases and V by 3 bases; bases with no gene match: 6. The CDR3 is CASSWGQGVEPQHF. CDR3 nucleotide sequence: TGCGCCAGCAGCTGGGGACAGGGAGTAGAGCCCCAGCATTTT.

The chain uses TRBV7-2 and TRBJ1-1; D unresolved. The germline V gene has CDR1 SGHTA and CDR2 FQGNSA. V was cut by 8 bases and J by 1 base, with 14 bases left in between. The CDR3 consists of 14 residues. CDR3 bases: TGTGCCAGCTCCCGCCGGGCGGGGAACACTGAAGCTTTCTTT. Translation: CASSRRAGNTEAFF.

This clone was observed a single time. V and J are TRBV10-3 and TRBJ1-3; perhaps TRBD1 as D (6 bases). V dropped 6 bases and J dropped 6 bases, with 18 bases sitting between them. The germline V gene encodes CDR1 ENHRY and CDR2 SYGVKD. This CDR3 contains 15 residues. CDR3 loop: CAIRNPLAGANTIYF. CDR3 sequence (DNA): TGTGCCATCAGGAACCCTTTGGCAGGGGCAAACACCATATATTTT.

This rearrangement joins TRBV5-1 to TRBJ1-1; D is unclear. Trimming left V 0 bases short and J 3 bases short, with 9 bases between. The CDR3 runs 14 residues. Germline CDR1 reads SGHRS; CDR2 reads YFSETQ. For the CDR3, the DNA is TGCGCCAGCAGCTTGGGGTACGCGGACACTGAAGCTTTCTTT. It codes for CASSLGYADTEAFF.

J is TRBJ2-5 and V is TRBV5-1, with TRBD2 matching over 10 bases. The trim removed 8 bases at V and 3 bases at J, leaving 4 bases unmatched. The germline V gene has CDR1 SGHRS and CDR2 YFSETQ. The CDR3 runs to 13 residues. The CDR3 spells CASSSGSEETQYF. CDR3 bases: TGCGCCAGTTCTAGCGGGAGTGAAGAGACCCAGTACTTC.

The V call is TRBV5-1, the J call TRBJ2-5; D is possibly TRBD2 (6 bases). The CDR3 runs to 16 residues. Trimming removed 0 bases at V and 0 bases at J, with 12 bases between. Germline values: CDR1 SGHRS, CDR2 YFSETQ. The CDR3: CASSLGGSGNQETQYF. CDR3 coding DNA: TGCGCCAGCAGCTTGGGAGGTAGCGGAAACCAAGAGACCCAGTACTTC.